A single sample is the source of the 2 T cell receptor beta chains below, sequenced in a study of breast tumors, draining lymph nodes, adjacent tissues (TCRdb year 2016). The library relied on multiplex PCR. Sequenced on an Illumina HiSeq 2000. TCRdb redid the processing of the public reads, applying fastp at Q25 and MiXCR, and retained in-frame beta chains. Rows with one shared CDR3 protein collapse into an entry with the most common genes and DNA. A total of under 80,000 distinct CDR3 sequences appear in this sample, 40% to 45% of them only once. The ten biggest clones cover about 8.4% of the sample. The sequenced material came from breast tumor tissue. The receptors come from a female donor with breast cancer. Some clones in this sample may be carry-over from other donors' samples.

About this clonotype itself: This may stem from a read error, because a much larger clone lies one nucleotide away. CDR3 amino acids: CATSFLFSGAEAFF. CDR3 coding DNA: TGTGCCACCAGCTTCCTCTTCAGTGGGGCTGAAGCTTTCTTT. V gene TRBV15 combines with J gene TRBJ1-1; no clear D gene. With 5 bases removed from V and 6 bases from J, the gap between germline ends came to 16 bases. This CDR3 spans 14 amino acids. The germline CDR1 and CDR2 sequences are LNHNV and YYDKDF (reference sequence).

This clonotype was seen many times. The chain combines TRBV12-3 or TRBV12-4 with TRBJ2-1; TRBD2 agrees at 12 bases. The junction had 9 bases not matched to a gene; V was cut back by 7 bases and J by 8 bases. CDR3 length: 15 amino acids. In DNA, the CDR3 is TGTGCCAGCACCCCCCTAGCGGGAGGGTGGGATGAGCAGTTCTTC. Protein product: CASTPLAGGWDEQFF.